This passage covers 22 T cell receptor beta chains from one sample sequenced in a study of T cells in Graves' hyperthyroidism and ophthalmopathy. RNA transcripts yielded amplified TCR beta CDR3 regions. The TCR CDR3 first-round RT-PCR relied on the HTBI primer set. TCRdb processed the multiplex PCR reads anew with MiXCR; each CDR3 protein has one entry. Of 270,000 or so distinct CDR3 sequences listed, about 15% are singletons. The sequenced sample consisted of blood. The receptors derive from a woman aged 45-65 years with Graves' hyperthyroidism that later progressed to Graves' ophthalmopathy.

At least ten counts were recorded for this clonotype. The V call is TRBV27, the J call TRBJ1-1, with D tentatively TRBD1 (5 bases). The CDR3 has 15 residues. The V and J ends lost 6 bases and 4 bases respectively, with 18 bases between them. Germline CDR1 reads MNHEY; CDR2 reads SMNVEV (reference sequence). The CDR3 coding sequence is TGTGCCAGCAGAACTATGGTTAGGGGAGGCACTGAAGCTTTCTTT. As protein: CASRTMVRGGTEAFF.

This clonotype was seen at least ten times. The chain joins TRBV2 to TRBJ1-2; no firm D call. CDR1 and CDR2 from the germline V gene are SNHLY and FYNNEI. Trimming left V 1 base short and J 0 bases short, with 3 bases between. This CDR3 spans 13 amino acids. CDR3 coding DNA: TGTGCCAGCAGTGAAGGGGCTAACTATGGCTACACCTTC. Translated, it gives CASSEGANYGYTF.

This clonotype was counted many times. This chain connects TRBV11-2 to TRBJ1-2; 8 nucleotides align to TRBD1. The V and J ends lost 5 bases and 6 bases, in that order; junction bases with no gene match: 5. The CDR3 length is 13 residues. Per germline, CDR1 SGHAT and CDR2 FQNNGV. The CDR3 nucleotides are TGTGCCAGCAGCCCGACAGGGGTAAATGGCTACACCTTC. Translated, it gives CASSPTGVNGYTF. Full variable domain (missing parts from reference TRBV11-2 and TRBJ1-2): EAGVAQSPRYKIIEKRQSVAFWCNPISGHATLYWYQQILGQGPKLLIQFQNNGVVDDSQLPKDRFSAERLKGVDSTLKIQPAKLEDSAVYLCASSPTGVNGYTFGSGTRLTVV.

This clonotype showed up many times. The V call is TRBV28, the J call TRBJ2-7; the match to TRBD2 covers 7 bases. V trimming: 4 bases; J trimming: 1 base; junction bases outside the gene matches: 10. Germline V gene sequence: CDR1 MDHEN, CDR2 SYDVKM. This CDR3 has 16 residues. The CDR3 loop reads CASSSLLSGGSYEQYF. For the CDR3, the DNA is TGTGCCAGCAGTTCTCTCCTATCGGGAGGATCCTACGAGCAGTACTTC. Drawing the rest from reference TRBV28 and TRBJ2-7, the complete variable domain is DVKVTQSSRYLVKRTGEKVFLECVQDMDHENMFWYRQDPGLGLRLIYFSYDVKMKEKGDIPEGYSVSREKKERFSLILESASTNQTSMYLCASSSLLSGGSYEQYFGPGTRLTVT.

This clonotype was seen many times. The genes are TRBV7-9 and TRBJ2-1; D call uncertain. Trimming took 5 bases from V and 11 from J, leaving 10 bases between them. Per germline, CDR1 SEHNR and CDR2 FQNEAQ (reference sequence). The CDR3 has 11 residues. This CDR3 reads CASSILPQQFF. CDR3 coding DNA: TGTGCCAGCAGCATCCTGCCCCAGCAGTTCTTC.

This clonotype was seen only a few times. This chain uses TRBV10-3 with TRBJ1-2, with 7 nucleotides matching TRBD1. This CDR3 is built from 14 residues. Trimming at V came to 7 bases and at J to 4 bases, leaving 9 bases not matched to a gene. Germline V gene sequence: CDR1 ENHRY, CDR2 SYGVKD. The CDR3 DNA sequence: TGTGCCATCACTACGGACAGGTTCCCCTATGGCTACACCTTC. Translating gives CAITTDRFPYGYTF.

This clonotype was seen at least ten times. The CDR3 is CASSEGQVTGNTIYF. CDR3 DNA: TGTGCCAGCAGTGAGGGACAGGTCACTGGAAACACCATATATTTT. The V and J genes are TRBV2 and TRBJ1-3, with 8 bases aligning to TRBD1. Trimming removed 3 bases from V and 2 bases from J; junction bases left unmatched: 3. The germline V gene has CDR1 SNHLY and CDR2 FYNNEI. CDR3 length equals 15 residues. The full variable domain, with the rest looked up from reference TRBV2 and TRBJ1-3, is EPEVTQTPSHQVTQMGQEVILRCVPISNHLYFYWYRQILGQKVEFLVSFYNNEISEKSEIFDDQFSVERPDGSNFTLKIRSTKLEDSAMYFCASSEGQVTGNTIYFGEGSWLTVV.

Many counts were recorded for this clonotype. V usage is TRBV11-2 and J usage is TRBJ2-1; D is possibly TRBD2 (6 bases). Trimming removed 5 bases at V and 1 base at J, with 18 bases between. CDR1 and CDR2 (germline): SGHAT, FQNNGV. This CDR3 spans 17 amino acids. CDR3 sequence reads: CASSPVDSGLSYNEQFF. The CDR3 nucleotides are TGTGCCAGCAGCCCTGTCGATAGCGGACTTTCCTACAATGAGCAGTTCTTC.

This clonotype came up many times. The chain joins TRBV7-8 to TRBJ2-3; D may be TRBD2 (6 bases). This CDR3 comprises 18 residues. In germline, CDR1 is SGHVS, CDR2 FQNEAQ. Trimming cost V 0 bases and J 1 base, with 17 bases left between them. CDR3 nucleotides: TGTGCCAGCAGCTTAGCTGGGGAAGCGGGTGGGGGCACAGATACGCAGTATTTT. This codes for CASSLAGEAGGGTDTQYF.

This clonotype was detected ten times or more. This sequence joins TRBV6-6 and TRBJ1-2, with TRBD1 as a possible D gene (6 bases). Germline V lookup: CDR1 MNHNY, CDR2 SVGAGI (reference sequence). This CDR3 has 15 amino acids. Trimming cost V 2 bases and J 5 bases, with 15 bases left between them. The CDR3 DNA reads as TGTGCCAGCAGTTACATGGGACAACCAGGATATGGCTACACCTTC. Translated: CASSYMGQPGYGYTF.

This clonotype was detected many times. V gene TRBV28 combines with J gene TRBJ2-7; a possible D gene is TRBD1 (5 bases). The V and J ends lost 4 bases and 5 bases respectively, with 12 bases between them. Germline V lookup: CDR1 MDHEN, CDR2 SYDVKM. This CDR3 contains 13 residues. Here the CDR3 reads CASSSPDKDEQYF. The CDR3 nucleotides are TGTGCCAGCAGTTCCCCGGACAAGGACGAGCAGTACTTC.

The chain has TRBV5-4 and TRBJ1-5; 11 bases are a match to TRBD1. CDR3 length equals 17 residues. J was trimmed by 7 bases and V by 0 bases; bases with no gene match: 9. CDR1 and CDR2 from the germline V gene are SGHNT and YYREEE (reference sequence). The DNA of the CDR3 is TGTGCCAGCAGCTTGGGGGGGGACAGGGGGTTCGGGCAGCCCCAGCATTTT. Translation: CASSLGGDRGFGQPQHF.

This clonotype showed up many times. This sequence joins TRBV12-3 or TRBV12-4 and TRBJ1-2, with D possibly matching TRBD1 (5 bases). This CDR3 has 14 residues. The ends were cut back, 3 bases at V and 2 bases at J, with 10 bases in the middle. DNA for the CDR3: TGTGCCAGCAGTTTCGGGGGTGCGAACTATGGCTACACCTTC. It is translated as CASSFGGANYGYTF.

This clonotype was picked up a small number of times. The chain joins TRBV20-1 to TRBJ1-3, with a tentative D call TRBD1 (6 bases). CDR3 length equals 13 residues. Looked up from germline, CDR1 is DFQATT and CDR2 is SNEGSKA (reference sequence). The germline V and J ends were trimmed by 6 bases and 5 bases, with 14 bases remaining between them. The CDR3: CSATAGGRNTIYF. CDR3 coding DNA: TGCAGTGCCACAGCCGGGGGGCGAAACACCATATATTTT.

This clonotype was counted ten times or more. This clone may be a read error of a much larger clone one base away. This chain uses TRBV27 with TRBJ2-1; D call uncertain. The germline V gene has CDR1 MNHEY and CDR2 SMNVEV (reference sequence). The germline V and J ends were trimmed by 0 bases and 4 bases, with 4 bases remaining between them. The CDR3 contains 13 residues. Written as DNA, the CDR3 is TGTGCCAGCAGTTTATCGGAGTACAATGAGCAGTTCTTC. This gives the protein CASSLSEYNEQFF.

The chain uses TRBV3-1 and TRBJ1-4; 7 bases agree with TRBD1. CDR1 is LGHDT and CDR2 is YNNKEL in the germline V gene (reference sequence). Losses at the gene ends were 2 bases for V and 5 bases for J; bases not matched to a gene: 17. The CDR3 length is 19 residues. This CDR3 is CASSQKSLFGDSKNEKLFF. CDR3 coding DNA: TGTGCCAGCAGCCAAAAAAGTTTATTCGGGGACAGTAAGAATGAAAAACTGTTTTTT.

This clonotype was observed many times. The J gene is TRBJ1-1, the V gene TRBV12-3 or TRBV12-4; 9 bases are a match to TRBD1. This CDR3 contains 14 residues. V was pared by 5 bases and J by 1 base, with 2 bases of the junction left unmatched. CDR3 residues: CASSMDRGNTEAFF. The CDR3 DNA follows: TGTGCCAGCAGTATGGACAGGGGGAACACTGAAGCTTTCTTT.

This clonotype was seen repeatedly, ten times or more. This chain uses TRBV3-1 with TRBJ1-1; D not resolved. V was shortened by 0 bases and J by 1 base, with 9 bases between the two germline ends. This CDR3 has 15 amino acids. CDR1 is LGHDT, CDR2 YNNKEL, per germline (reference sequence). The CDR3 nucleotides read TGTGCCAGCAGCCAAGATCTCAGACGGAACACTGAAGCTTTCTTT. It is translated as CASSQDLRRNTEAFF.

This clonotype was seen ten or more times. This chain connects TRBV6-2 or TRBV6-3 to TRBJ2-7; TRBD2 agrees at 10 bases. Germline V gives CDR1 MNHEY, CDR2 SVGEGT. The CDR3 is 14 residues long. Trimming removed 6 bases from V and 7 bases from J; junction bases left unmatched: 9. The CDR3 region has the DNA TGTGCCAGCAGGTCTAGCGGGAGATCGGGGGAGCAGTACTTC. Its protein product is CASRSSGRSGEQYF.

This clonotype appeared many times. This chain's CDR3 is CASSEAVRDGYTF. The CDR3 DNA is TGTGCCAGCAGTGAGGCGGTTCGGGATGGCTACACCTTC. This rearrangement joins TRBV6-1 to TRBJ1-2; no firm D call. Per germline, CDR1 MNHNS and CDR2 SASEGT. The CDR3 loop spans 13 amino acids. V dropped 3 bases and J dropped 6 bases, with 11 bases sitting between them.

This clonotype appeared many times. The chain combines TRBV6-1 with TRBJ1-5, with 8 bases identical to TRBD1. The CDR3 sequence is 14 residues long. Trimming at V came to 8 bases and at J to 3 bases, leaving 6 bases not matched to a gene. Germline-derived CDR1 and CDR2 are MNHNS and SASEGT. CDR3 sequence: CASCNRGVNQPQHF. In nucleotides, the CDR3 is TGTGCCAGCTGCAACAGGGGGGTCAATCAGCCCCAGCATTTT.

This clonotype was detected many times. The chain employs TRBV20-1 and TRBJ2-7; 8 nucleotides match TRBD1. CDR3 length: 15 residues. Germline-derived CDR1 and CDR2 are DFQATT and SNEGSKA (reference sequence). J was trimmed by 4 bases and V by 4 bases; bases with no gene match: 12. The CDR3 bases are TGCAGTGCTATTTTCTACCGGGACAGGTTTTACGAGCAGTACTTC. It specifies CSAIFYRDRFYEQYF.